This is a list of T cell receptor beta chains from one sample in a study of blood T cell repertoires in COVID-19. Assay: immunoSEQ multiplex PCR; the TCRdb copy retains only in-frame clones and omits some. The repertoire consists of 97,000 or so clones, with more than 75% occurring once and the leading ten covering approximately 4.5%. The sequenced sample consisted of peripheral blood. These receptors were obtained from a human donor in a cohort sampled during active COVID-19. CDR3s include the opening cysteine and the closing phenylalanine or tryptophan. Each record gives: CDR3 protein, CDR3 DNA, J gene, V gene, CDR3 length, clone size, D gene. The D gene is left open where the match is weak. Rows give clone size only sometimes, using once, few, many, or a class for an expanded clone.

cdr3_aa: CAARATGDYGYTF; cdr3_nt: TGTGCTGCCAGAGCTACAGGGGACTATGGCTACACCTTC; j_call: TRBJ1-2; v_call: TRBV2; cdr3_length: 13; clone_size: -; d_call: TRBD1
cdr3_aa: CASSVPSGGSTDTQYF; cdr3_nt: TGTGCCAGCAGCGTCCCTAGCGGGGGAAGCACAGATACGCAGTATTTT; j_call: TRBJ2-3; v_call: TRBV9; cdr3_length: 16; clone_size: -; d_call: TRBD2
cdr3_aa: CASSSGLARSSYEQYF; cdr3_nt: TGTGCCAGCAGCTCCGGACTAGCGAGGAGCTCCTACGAGCAGTACTTC; j_call: TRBJ2-7; v_call: TRBV7-2; cdr3_length: 16; clone_size: -; d_call: TRBD2
cdr3_aa: CASSPRTGELFF; cdr3_nt: TGTGCCAGTAGTCCCAGGACCGGGGAGCTGTTTTTT; j_call: TRBJ2-2; v_call: TRBV19; cdr3_length: 12; clone_size: -; d_call: -
cdr3_aa: CASSYLNRGTEAFF; cdr3_nt: TGTGCCAGCAGTTACCTAAACAGGGGGACTGAAGCTTTCTTT; j_call: TRBJ1-1; v_call: TRBV6-5; cdr3_length: 14; clone_size: -; d_call: TRBD1
cdr3_aa: CASSEGLDVSQYF; cdr3_nt: TGTGCCAGCAGTGAAGGACTAGATGTGTCGCAGTATTTT; j_call: TRBJ2-3; v_call: TRBV2; cdr3_length: 13; clone_size: -; d_call: -
cdr3_aa: CASSLGFTGLGEQFF; cdr3_nt: TGCGCCAGCAGCTTGGGATTCACAGGGCTAGGTGAGCAGTTCTTC; j_call: TRBJ2-1; v_call: TRBV5-1; cdr3_length: 15; clone_size: -; d_call: -
cdr3_aa: CASSFMTSRGTGELFF; cdr3_nt: TGTGCCAGCAGTTTCATGACTAGTAGGGGCACCGGGGAGCTGTTTTTT; j_call: TRBJ2-2; v_call: TRBV5-4; cdr3_length: 16; clone_size: -; d_call: -
cdr3_aa: CASSTFQGHNQPQHF; cdr3_nt: TGTGCCAGTAGTACCTTTCAGGGACACAATCAGCCCCAGCATTTT; j_call: TRBJ1-5; v_call: TRBV19; cdr3_length: 15; clone_size: -; d_call: -
cdr3_aa: CASSYRGTAYTEAFF; cdr3_nt: TGTGCCAGCAGTTACCGCGGGACAGCCTACACTGAAGCTTTCTTT; j_call: TRBJ1-1; v_call: TRBV6-2/TRBV6-3; cdr3_length: 15; clone_size: -; d_call: TRBD1
cdr3_aa: CATSDVRGEWETQYF; cdr3_nt: TGTGCCACCAGTGATGTCCGTGGGGAGTGGGAGACCCAGTACTTC; j_call: TRBJ2-5; v_call: TRBV24-1; cdr3_length: 15; clone_size: -; d_call: -
cdr3_aa: CASSKQGGGTGELFF; cdr3_nt: TGTGCCAGCAGCAAACAGGGGGGCGGGACCGGGGAGCTGTTTTTT; j_call: TRBJ2-2; v_call: TRBV7-2; cdr3_length: 15; clone_size: -; d_call: TRBD1
cdr3_aa: CASSQDWTSASTDTQYF; cdr3_nt: TGTGCCAGCAGCCAAGACTGGACTAGCGCCAGCACAGATACGCAGTATTTT; j_call: TRBJ2-3; v_call: TRBV4-2; cdr3_length: 17; clone_size: many; d_call: TRBD2
cdr3_aa: CASSQNIAGGSSGANVLTF; cdr3_nt: TGTGCCAGCAGCCAAAACATAGCGGGGGGTAGCTCTGGGGCCAACGTCCTGACTTTC; j_call: TRBJ2-6; v_call: TRBV3-1/TRBV3-2; cdr3_length: 19; clone_size: few; d_call: TRBD2
cdr3_aa: CASSSWDSSSYNEQFF; cdr3_nt: TGTGCCAGCAGCTCCTGGGACTCGAGCTCCTACAATGAGCAGTTCTTC; j_call: TRBJ2-1; v_call: TRBV7-9; cdr3_length: 16; clone_size: -; d_call: -
cdr3_aa: CASSIDPPPGRRETQYF; cdr3_nt: TGTGCCAGTAGTATAGACCCCCCGCCGGGGAGAAGAGAGACCCAGTACTTC; j_call: TRBJ2-5; v_call: TRBV19; cdr3_length: 17; clone_size: once; d_call: -
cdr3_aa: CASSYLRQGEVETQYF; cdr3_nt: TGTGCCAGCAGTTACCTAAGACAGGGTGAAGTTGAGACCCAGTACTTC; j_call: TRBJ2-5; v_call: TRBV6-5; cdr3_length: 16; clone_size: -; d_call: TRBD1
cdr3_aa: CASREDRTQPLHF; cdr3_nt: TGTGCCAGCAGGGAGGACAGAACCCAACCCCTCCACTTT; j_call: TRBJ1-6; v_call: TRBV2; cdr3_length: 13; clone_size: -; d_call: -
cdr3_aa: CAWRTGGKDQPQHF; cdr3_nt: TGTGCCTGGAGGACAGGGGGTAAAGATCAGCCCCAGCATTTT; j_call: TRBJ1-5; v_call: TRBV30; cdr3_length: 14; clone_size: few; d_call: TRBD1
cdr3_aa: CASSWTSGGYEQYF; cdr3_nt: TGTGCCAGCAGCTGGACTAGCGGGGGTTACGAGCAGTACTTC; j_call: TRBJ2-7; v_call: TRBV7-8; cdr3_length: 14; clone_size: once; d_call: TRBD2
cdr3_aa: CASSAGGRGAGEKLFF; cdr3_nt: TGTGCCAGCAGCGCCGGGGGGCGTGGGGCCGGTGAAAAACTGTTTTTT; j_call: TRBJ1-4; v_call: TRBV9; cdr3_length: 16; clone_size: -; d_call: -
cdr3_aa: CASRGSGGVDTQYF; cdr3_nt: TGTGCCAGTCGCGGTAGCGGGGGGGTAGATACGCAGTATTTT; j_call: TRBJ2-3; v_call: TRBV2; cdr3_length: 14; clone_size: -; d_call: TRBD2
cdr3_aa: CAWSVKTAYNSPLHF; cdr3_nt: TGTGCCTGGAGTGTCAAAACAGCTTATAATTCACCCCTCCACTTT; j_call: TRBJ1-6; v_call: TRBV30; cdr3_length: 15; clone_size: -; d_call: -
cdr3_aa: CASSTPGLGFSTDTQYF; cdr3_nt: TGTGCCAGCAGTACCCCAGGCTTGGGCTTTAGCACAGATACGCAGTATTTT; j_call: TRBJ2-3; v_call: TRBV27; cdr3_length: 17; clone_size: -; d_call: -
cdr3_aa: CAWSVVRSGRETQYF; cdr3_nt: TGTGCCTGGAGTGTTGTTCGGTCAGGTCGAGAGACCCAGTACTTC; j_call: TRBJ2-5; v_call: TRBV30; cdr3_length: 15; clone_size: -; d_call: -
cdr3_aa: CASSLIGFSRQNGYTF; cdr3_nt: TGTGCCAGCAGCTTAATTGGTTTCTCCAGACAAAATGGCTACACCTTC; j_call: TRBJ1-2; v_call: TRBV7-3; cdr3_length: 16; clone_size: -; d_call: -
cdr3_aa: CASSVNQPGPDGEKLFF; cdr3_nt: TGTGCCAGCAGCGTAAATCAGCCGGGTCCCGATGGGGAAAAACTGTTTTTT; j_call: TRBJ1-4; v_call: TRBV9; cdr3_length: 17; clone_size: -; d_call: -
cdr3_aa: CASSDTGGLYNEQFF; cdr3_nt: TGTGCCAGCAGCGATACAGGGGGCCTCTACAATGAGCAGTTCTTC; j_call: TRBJ2-1; v_call: TRBV14; cdr3_length: 15; clone_size: few; d_call: TRBD1
cdr3_aa: CASSPGQGKGTEAFF; cdr3_nt: TGTGCCAGCAGCCCGGGACAGGGTAAGGGCACTGAAGCTTTCTTT; j_call: TRBJ1-1; v_call: TRBV7-9; cdr3_length: 15; clone_size: once; d_call: TRBD1
cdr3_aa: CASSPGQGWHEQYF; cdr3_nt: TGTGCCAGCAGCCCCGGACAGGGATGGCACGAGCAGTACTTC; j_call: TRBJ2-7; v_call: TRBV6-5; cdr3_length: 14; clone_size: -; d_call: TRBD1
cdr3_aa: CASSLGTGTSGNTIYF; cdr3_nt: TGCGCCAGCAGCTTGGGGACAGGGACATCTGGAAACACCATATATTTT; j_call: TRBJ1-3; v_call: TRBV5-1; cdr3_length: 16; clone_size: few; d_call: TRBD1
cdr3_aa: CASSQDWGVNQPQHF; cdr3_nt: TGTGCCAGCAGCCAAGATTGGGGGGTAAATCAGCCCCAGCATTTT; j_call: TRBJ1-5; v_call: TRBV4-2; cdr3_length: 15; clone_size: -; d_call: -
cdr3_aa: CASSKTGEELFF; cdr3_nt: TGTGCCAGCAGCAAGACCGGGGAGGAACTGTTTTTT; j_call: TRBJ1-4; v_call: TRBV7-9; cdr3_length: 12; clone_size: -; d_call: -
cdr3_aa: CASSREGTSGFNEQFF; cdr3_nt: TGCGCCAGCAGCCGGGAAGGGACTAGCGGGTTTAATGAGCAGTTCTTC; j_call: TRBJ2-1; v_call: TRBV5-1; cdr3_length: 16; clone_size: -; d_call: TRBD2
cdr3_aa: CASSLGQGAYTEAFF; cdr3_nt: TGTGCCAGCAGCCTAGGACAGGGGGCTTACACTGAAGCTTTCTTT; j_call: TRBJ1-1; v_call: TRBV7-9; cdr3_length: 15; clone_size: -; d_call: TRBD1
cdr3_aa: CASATGQGDTQYF; cdr3_nt: TGTGCCAGCGCAACGGGCCAGGGAGATACGCAGTATTTT; j_call: TRBJ2-3; v_call: TRBV5-4; cdr3_length: 13; clone_size: -; d_call: -
cdr3_aa: CASSFLAGDTDTQYF; cdr3_nt: TGCGCCAGCAGCTTTCTAGCGGGGGACACAGATACGCAGTATTTT; j_call: TRBJ2-3; v_call: TRBV5-1; cdr3_length: 15; clone_size: -; d_call: TRBD2
cdr3_aa: CATSRDRSQETQYF; cdr3_nt: TGTGCCACCAGCAGGGACAGGAGCCAAGAGACCCAGTACTTC; j_call: TRBJ2-5; v_call: TRBV15; cdr3_length: 14; clone_size: -; d_call: TRBD1
cdr3_aa: CASSLVFPYEQYF; cdr3_nt: TGTGCCAGCAGCTTAGTATTCCCCTACGAGCAGTACTTC; j_call: TRBJ2-7; v_call: TRBV11-2; cdr3_length: 13; clone_size: -; d_call: -
cdr3_aa: CASSYGQHNEKLFF; cdr3_nt: TGTGCCAGCAGTTACGGACAGCATAATGAAAAACTGTTTTTT; j_call: TRBJ1-4; v_call: TRBV6-2/TRBV6-3; cdr3_length: 14; clone_size: -; d_call: -
cdr3_aa: CASSLSLGQPQHF; cdr3_nt: TGCGCCAGCAGCTTATCCCTAGGTCAGCCCCAGCATTTT; j_call: TRBJ1-5; v_call: TRBV5-1; cdr3_length: 13; clone_size: -; d_call: -
cdr3_aa: CASRPRQGATDTQYF; cdr3_nt: TGTGCCAGCAGACCTCGACAGGGGGCCACAGATACGCAGTATTTT; j_call: TRBJ2-3; v_call: TRBV6-5; cdr3_length: 15; clone_size: once; d_call: TRBD1
cdr3_aa: CASSLGQHYYEQYF; cdr3_nt: TGTGCCAGCAGTCTAGGACAACACTACTACGAGCAGTACTTC; j_call: TRBJ2-7; v_call: TRBV6-4; cdr3_length: 14; clone_size: -; d_call: -
cdr3_aa: CASSSRGRGVFYEQYF; cdr3_nt: TGTGCCAGCAGCTCCCGCGGCAGGGGGGTATTCTACGAGCAGTACTTC; j_call: TRBJ2-7; v_call: TRBV7-8; cdr3_length: 16; clone_size: -; d_call: -
cdr3_aa: CASSSQGDQGNF; cdr3_nt: TGTGCCAGCAGTTCCCAAGGCGACCAGGGGAATTTT; j_call: TRBJ2-3; v_call: TRBV6-2/TRBV6-3; cdr3_length: 12; clone_size: -; d_call: -
cdr3_aa: CASRLIRDRVRSEQYF; cdr3_nt: TGTGCCAGCCGCCTAATCCGGGACAGGGTGAGAAGCGAGCAGTACTTC; j_call: TRBJ2-7; v_call: TRBV9; cdr3_length: 16; clone_size: -; d_call: TRBD1
cdr3_aa: CASSLGSGGASPLHF; cdr3_nt: TGCGCCAGCAGCTTGGGGAGCGGGGGGGCGTCCCCCCTCCACTTT; j_call: TRBJ1-6; v_call: TRBV5-1; cdr3_length: 15; clone_size: -; d_call: -
cdr3_aa: CASSQQTGANTIYF; cdr3_nt: TGTGCCAGCAGCCAGCAAACAGGGGCGAACACCATATATTTT; j_call: TRBJ1-3; v_call: TRBV16; cdr3_length: 14; clone_size: -; d_call: TRBD1